The 25 T cell receptor beta chains below were found in one sample sequenced in a study of naive and memory T cell subsets (dated by TCRdb to 2017 to 2019). Points the paper makes about the study in general: A few larger clonotypes were found in naive repertoires, especially CD8, and these larger clonotypes were possibly memory cells re-expressing CD45RA.

Their antigens are not known. The library relied on UMI-ligation and nested PCR. The sample was run on an Illumina MiSeq. The beta constant-region primer consisted of an equimolar mixture of two oligonucleotides that together covered TRBC1 and TRBC2. The ligated cDNA went through four rounds of PCR with nested alpha and beta constant-region primers together with the SP2 primer. Using fastp at Q25 and MiXCR, TCRdb reprocessed the public reads and kept productive beta chains. For every CDR3 protein sequence, its rows merge into one entry that carries the most common genes and DNA. Across this sample there are 98,000 or so distinct CDR3 sequences, with about 14% seen only once. In total, the top ten clones hold approximately 2.6% of the sample. The sequenced sample was naive CD8+ T cells from blood. The label giving this sample's cell subset or site can be read as: naive T cells, CD45RA high CD27+. The source is a human donor in good health.

This clonotype has more than one count but fewer than ten. The chain couples TRBV7-9 to TRBJ1-1, with a weak D call TRBD1 (5 bases). This CDR3 contains 14 residues. V was cut by 0 bases and J by 1 base, with 6 bases left in between. Germline CDR1 is SEHNR and CDR2 is FQNEAQ (reference sequence). The CDR3 DNA reads as TGTGCCAGCAGCTTAGCGCAGGGGAACACTGAAGCTTTCTTT. Its translation is CASSLAQGNTEAFF.

This clonotype was seen at least ten times. The chain uses TRBV12-3 or TRBV12-4 and TRBJ1-1, with D unresolved. This CDR3 contains 15 residues. With 5 bases removed from V and 6 bases from J, the gap between germline ends came to 19 bases. This CDR3 is CASSVTAALGAEAFF. As DNA, the CDR3 is TGTGCCAGCAGTGTAACGGCCGCCCTCGGCGCTGAAGCTTTCTTT.

The J gene is TRBJ2-1, the V gene TRBV10-3; 11 nucleotides line up with TRBD2. This CDR3 is built from 15 residues. J was trimmed by 9 bases and V by 2 bases; bases with no gene match: 6. From germline, CDR1 is ENHRY and CDR2 SYGVKD. The DNA for the CDR3 is TGTGCCATCAGTGAGGGGACTAGCGGAAGAAGTGAGCAGTTCTTC. Translated, it gives CAISEGTSGRSEQFF.

This clonotype was seen more than once but under ten times. The chain recombines TRBV29-1 with TRBJ1-1; D is uncertain. Germline CDR1 SQVTM, CDR2 ANQGSEA. The length of the CDR3 is 13 residues. Trimming removed 7 bases at V and 0 bases at J, with 12 bases between. CDR3 sequence: CSGIQYMNTEAFF. The CDR3 DNA is TGCAGCGGCATACAGTACATGAACACTGAAGCTTTCTTT.

The rearrangement links TRBV11-2 to TRBJ1-1; unclear D gene. Per germline, CDR1 SGHAT and CDR2 FQNNGV. CDR3 length equals 12 residues. Trimming took off 3 bases at V and 3 bases at J, with 5 bases between the two ends. CDR3 DNA: TGTGCCAGCAGCTTTACGGACACTGAAGCTTTCTTT. Encoded protein: CASSFTDTEAFF.

This clonotype was observed many times. The V gene is TRBV30, the J gene TRBJ1-5; D not certain. This CDR3 region has 15 residues. V was cut by 0 bases and J by 3 bases, with 12 bases left in between. Germline V gives CDR1 GTSNPN, CDR2 SVGIG (reference sequence). The CDR3 DNA follows: TGTGCCTGGAGTGTCGAGACAATCAACAATCAGCCCCAGCATTTT. The encoded protein is CAWSVETINNQPQHF.

This clonotype was detected many times. The V gene is TRBV7-8, the J gene TRBJ1-3, with D possibly being TRBD1 (5 bases). Germline V CDR1 and CDR2: SGHVS, FQNEAQ. The CDR3 is 19 residues long. Deletions cut 7 bases from V and 2 bases from J, with 27 bases between. Written as DNA, the CDR3 is TGTGCCAGCACCAACGGTCCCCCCGCAGGGCCGTCACCTGGAAACACCATATATTTT. This encodes CASTNGPPAGPSPGNTIYF.

This clonotype has more than one count but fewer than ten. J is TRBJ2-3 and V is TRBV6-5, with a weak D call TRBD2 (6 bases). Deletions cut 2 bases from V and 0 bases from J, with 12 bases between. CDR3 length equals 16 residues. Looked up from germline, CDR1 is MNHEY and CDR2 is SVGAGI. As DNA, the CDR3 is TGTGCCAGCAGTTACGCGGGACGCCTTAGCACAGATACGCAGTATTTT. This codes for CASSYAGRLSTDTQYF.

The genes are TRBV27 and TRBJ1-1, with 8 bases matching TRBD1. This CDR3 contains 14 residues. The germline V gene encodes CDR1 MNHEY and CDR2 SMNVEV (reference sequence). V lost 4 bases and J lost 3; bases outside the gene matches: 4. The CDR3 is CASSSGQGYTEAFF. The DNA of the CDR3 is TGTGCCAGCAGTTCAGGACAGGGTTACACTGAAGCTTTCTTT.

The chain combines TRBV3-1 with TRBJ2-5; 7 nucleotides agree with TRBD2. Per the germline V gene, CDR1 is LGHDT and CDR2 is YNNKEL (reference sequence). V lost 4 bases and J lost 0; bases outside the gene matches: 8. CDR3 size: 16 residues. The CDR3 is CASSPFGGGYQETQYF. The CDR3 coding sequence is TGTGCCAGCAGCCCCTTTGGGGGGGGATACCAAGAGACCCAGTACTTC.

This chain uses TRBV28 with TRBJ1-1; D gene unclear. The CDR3 is 15 amino acids. The germline gives CDR1 MDHEN, CDR2 SYDVKM. Trimming pared 1 base from V and 0 bases from J, leaving 9 bases between. CDR3 nucleotide sequence: TGTGCCAGCAGTTTATCCCTGAACATGAACACTGAAGCTTTCTTT. Amino acid sequence: CASSLSLNMNTEAFF.

This clonotype has more than one count but fewer than ten. This sequence joins TRBV27 and TRBJ2-7; the D call may be TRBD1 or TRBD2 (5 bases each). V shed 10 bases and J shed 5 bases, with 15 bases lying between them. The CDR3 contains 12 residues. From germline, CDR1 is MNHEY and CDR2 SMNVEV (reference sequence). The CDR3 region is CATVGAGNEQYF. The CDR3 coding sequence is TGTGCCACCGTCGGGGCCGGGAACGAGCAGTACTTC.

V and J are TRBV13 and TRBJ2-1; TRBD1 matches at 7 bases. Germline V gene data show CDR1 as PRHDT and CDR2 as FYEKMQ (reference sequence). Losses at the gene ends were 4 bases for V and 7 bases for J; bases not matched to a gene: 4. The CDR3 has 13 amino acids. CDR3 loop: CASSYYRGNEQFF. CDR3 DNA: TGTGCCAGCAGCTATTACAGGGGTAATGAGCAGTTCTTC.

This clonotype was seen many times. The gene calls are TRBV7-2 and TRBJ1-1; D is undetermined. The CDR3 spans 14 residues. Germline CDR1 reads SGHTA; CDR2 reads FQGNSA. Trimming removed 0 bases at V and 4 bases at J, with 9 bases between. CDR3 sequence: CASSLARRTTEAFF. CDR3 bases: TGTGCCAGCAGCTTAGCGCGCCGAACCACTGAAGCTTTCTTT.

Ten or more counts support this clonotype. The rearrangement links TRBV5-4 to TRBJ2-1; 13 bases fit TRBD2. The trim removed 4 bases at V and 10 bases at J, leaving 8 bases unmatched. Per the germline V gene, CDR1 is SGHNT and CDR2 is YYREEE (reference sequence). This CDR3 comprises 15 residues. The CDR3 protein is CASSPWTSGSGEQFF. For the CDR3, the DNA is TGTGCCAGCAGCCCATGGACTAGCGGGAGTGGAGAGCAGTTCTTC. Based on the CDR3 plus reference TRBV5-4 and TRBJ2-1, the full variable domain is ETGVTQSPTHLIKTRGQQVTLRCSSQSGHNTVSWYQQALGQGPQFIFQYYREEENGRGNFPPRFSGLQFPNYSSELNVNALELDDSALYLCASSPWTSGSGEQFFGPGTRLTVL.

The table lists this clonotype with many counts. The rearrangement uses TRBV9 and TRBJ1-5, with D uncertain. CDR1 is SGDLS, CDR2 YYNGEE, per germline. The CDR3 runs to 13 residues. Trimming took 0 bases from V and 8 from J, leaving 9 bases between them. The CDR3 sequence is CASSVGDLEPQHF. The CDR3, as DNA: TGTGCCAGCAGCGTAGGGGATTTGGAGCCCCAGCATTTT.

This clonotype was found many times. This chain uses TRBV11-3 with TRBJ2-1; weak D call: TRBD1 (5 bases). Per the germline V gene, CDR1 is SGHNT and CDR2 is YENEEA. V lost 5 bases, J lost 0 bases, and 14 bases lay in between. The CDR3 length is 16 residues. The CDR3 loop reads CASSQKGSDSYNEQFF. CDR3 nucleotides: TGTGCCAGCAGCCAGAAGGGGTCCGACTCCTACAATGAGCAGTTCTTC.

This rearrangement joins TRBV7-3 to TRBJ2-3; D possibly corresponds to TRBD2 (6 bases). The germline V gene has CDR1 SGHTA and CDR2 FQGTGA. This CDR3 comprises 16 residues. Trimming removed 2 bases at V and 4 bases at J, with 16 bases between. CDR3 sequence (DNA): TGTGCCAGCAGCTTACGGGTTGGGGGGATCGCAGATACGCAGTATTTT. Residues: CASSLRVGGIADTQYF.

This clonotype was detected only a few times. The chain employs TRBV7-9 and TRBJ2-3; D perhaps matches TRBD1 (5 bases). Germline CDR1 is SEHNR and CDR2 is FQNEAQ (reference sequence). This CDR3 contains 17 residues. V dropped 5 bases and J dropped 0 bases, with 18 bases sitting between them. The DNA for the CDR3 is TGTGCCAGCAGCGCGCCCCGCCAGGGCTCTAGCACAGATACGCAGTATTTT. This gives the protein CASSAPRQGSSTDTQYF.

This clonotype was observed a handful of times. The genes are TRBV6-2 or TRBV6-3 and TRBJ2-7; 10 bases match TRBD1. The CDR3 is 14 residues long. Germline V CDR1 and CDR2: MNHEY, SVGEGT. The J segment lost 3 bases and the V segment lost 5 bases, leaving 4 bases of the junction unmatched. The CDR3 DNA is TGTGCCAGCAGTCGGGACAGGGGTAACTACGAGCAGTACTTC. Its translation is CASSRDRGNYEQYF.

This clonotype was observed many times. This chain links TRBV4-3 with TRBJ1-1; D may be TRBD1 (5 bases). CDR1 and CDR2 (germline): LGHNA, YSLEER. Trimming stripped 4 bases from V and 11 bases from J, with 17 bases between. The CDR3 is 13 amino acids. CDR3 sequence (DNA): TGCGCCAGCAGCCCCGGGGCAGGGCGGCTTGCTTTCTTT. Its protein is CASSPGAGRLAFF.

The sample holds a few counts of this clonotype. The chain combines TRBV9 with TRBJ2-7; D is unresolved. Trimming cost V 0 bases and J 3 bases, with 7 bases left between them. The CDR3 has 13 residues. From germline, CDR1 is SGDLS and CDR2 YYNGEE. The CDR3 loop reads CASSVGEYYEQYF. CDR3 bases: TGTGCCAGCAGCGTAGGCGAGTACTACGAGCAGTACTTC.

In its sample, this clonotype was seen many times. The V and J genes are TRBV3-1 and TRBJ1-1, with 11 bases that match TRBD1. Trimming at V came to 1 base and at J to 10 bases, leaving 11 bases not matched to a gene. In germline, CDR1 is LGHDT, CDR2 YNNKEL (reference sequence). The CDR3 is made up of 16 amino acids. The DNA for the CDR3 is TGTGCCAGCAGCCAAGTAGGACAGGGGGCGCGTTCTGGAGCTTTCTTT. Translation: CASSQVGQGARSGAFF. Based on the CDR3 plus reference TRBV3-1 and TRBJ1-1, the full variable domain is DTAVSQTPKYLVTQMGNDKSIKCEQNLGHDTMYWYKQDSKKFLKIMFSYNNKELIINETVPNRFSPKSPDKAHLNLHINSLELGDSAVYFCASSQVGQGARSGAFFGQGTRLTVV.

The rearrangement uses TRBV20-1 and TRBJ2-1; perhaps TRBD2 as D (6 bases). CDR1 is DFQATT, CDR2 SNEGSKA, per germline (reference sequence). The length of the CDR3 is 14 residues. With 7 bases removed from V and 0 bases from J, the gap between germline ends came to 13 bases. CDR3 DNA sequence: TGCAGTGGTGGGACTCCAGCCTCCTACAATGAGCAGTTCTTC. Translation gives CSGGTPASYNEQFF.

This clonotype was counted ten times or more. The chain uses TRBV27 and TRBJ2-7, with 13 bases matching TRBD2. CDR3 size: 15 residues. Germline-derived CDR1 and CDR2 are MNHEY and SMNVEV (reference sequence). J gave up 3 bases and V 2 bases, and 1 base lay outside the gene matches. As DNA, the CDR3 is TGTGCCAGCAGTTTAGGACTAGCGGGGGTCTACGAGCAGTACTTC. Translating it yields CASSLGLAGVYEQYF.